These 15 T cell receptor beta chains were all obtained from the same sample, sequenced in a study of CD8+CD57+ T cells in acquired aplastic anemia. Investigators profiled TCR beta VDJ and CDR3 from genomic DNA template. One entry per CDR3 protein, called by TCRdb with MiXCR from the reads. This sample has about 68,000 distinct CDR3 sequences, with under 65% found just once. Sequenced: sorted CD4+, CD8+, or CD8+CD57+ T cells (not recorded which) from PBMCs. The origin of the receptors is a human donor in good health, serving as a control.

This chain uses TRBV19 with TRBJ1-1; 11 bases map to TRBD1. V shed 6 bases, J shed 7 bases, and the junction held 4 bases outside the gene matches. Germline values: CDR1 LNHDA, CDR2 SQIVND (reference sequence). The CDR3 has 13 amino acids. The CDR3 here is CASRDRGQGEAFF. The CDR3 bases are TGTGCCAGTAGGGACAGGGGGCAAGGTGAAGCTTTCTTT.

In this sample, this clonotype turned up many times. This rearrangement joins TRBV6-1 to TRBJ1-5; no clear D gene. The germline CDR1 and CDR2 sequences are MNHNS and SASEGT. The V and J ends lost 5 bases and 3 bases respectively, with 8 bases between them. The CDR3 totals 13 residues. The CDR3 protein is CASSQVLNQPQHF. In DNA, the CDR3 is TGTGCCAGCAGTCAAGTTCTCAATCAGCCCCAGCATTTT.

V is TRBV24-1 and J is TRBJ2-3, with D possibly being TRBD1 (6 bases). The germline V and J ends were trimmed by 6 bases and 6 bases, with 12 bases remaining between them. This CDR3 has 13 residues. CDR1 and CDR2 (germline): KGHDR, SFDVKD. The CDR3 loop reads CATSRGNPDTQYF. CDR3 coding DNA: TGTGCCACCAGTAGGGGGAATCCCGATACGCAGTATTTT.

This clonotype showed up many times. The J gene is TRBJ2-1, the V gene TRBV7-9, with 7 bases fitting TRBD1. This CDR3 spans 13 amino acids. Germline CDR1 reads SEHNR; CDR2 reads FQNEAQ (reference sequence). The trim removed 1 base at V and 13 bases at J, leaving 7 bases unmatched. Here the CDR3 reads CASSLETGVEQFF. CDR3 bases: TGTGCCAGCAGCTTAGAAACAGGGGTGGAACAGTTCTTC.

Concerning this clonotype: The CDR3 ends on some other residue instead of the conserved phenylalanine or tryptophan, so this is likely a read error. The gene calls are TRBV15 and TRBJ2-5; 9 bases agree with TRBD2. The CDR3 loop spans 18 amino acids. V shed 0 bases, J shed 5 bases, and the junction held 13 bases outside the gene matches. CDR1 is LNHNV and CDR2 is YYDKDF in the germline V gene (reference sequence). The CDR3 sequence is CATSRDPLAGGGKETQYL. The DNA for the CDR3 is TGTGCCACCAGCAGAGATCCTCTGGCGGGAGGGGGAAAGGAGACCCAGTACCTC.

This clonotype was counted ten times or more. This chain links TRBV6-4 with TRBJ2-1; D call uncertain. CDR3 length equals 15 residues. Germline lookup yields CDR1 MRHNA and CDR2 SNTAGT. V lost 0 bases and J lost 6, with 12 bases in between. The CDR3 loop is CASSDSPGSGNEQFF. The CDR3 bases are TGTGCCAGCAGTGACTCGCCGGGTTCTGGCAATGAGCAGTTCTTC.

About this clonotype: A much larger clone lies one base from this, so it may be a read error. The V and J genes are TRBV6-5 and TRBJ2-6, with D unclear. The V and J ends lost 2 bases and 8 bases respectively, with 10 bases between them. Germline CDR1 is MNHEY and CDR2 is SVGAGI. The CDR3 runs to 14 residues. This chain's CDR3 is CASSYIYLTNVLTF. Here the CDR3 DNA reads TGTGCCAGCAGTTACATTTATTTAACCAACGTCCTGACTTTC.

V usage is TRBV24-1 and J usage is TRBJ1-2; maybe TRBD1 (6 bases). V lost 3 bases and J lost 0, with 7 bases in between. This CDR3 comprises 14 residues. Germline V gene lookup returns CDR1 KGHDR and CDR2 SFDVKD. DNA for the CDR3: TGTGCCACCAGTGATGGACAGACTAACTATGGCTACACCTTC. Its translation: CATSDGQTNYGYTF.

The chain employs TRBV19 and TRBJ1-2; D perhaps matches TRBD1 (5 bases). Germline lookup yields CDR1 LNHDA and CDR2 SQIVND (reference sequence). This CDR3 has 14 residues. V gave up 5 bases and J gave up 2 bases, with 12 bases separating them. DNA of the CDR3: TGTGCCAGTAGTGAGCGACAGACCAACTATGGCTACACCTTC. Its protein product is CASSERQTNYGYTF.

The sample holds many counts of this clonotype. The chain joins TRBV30 to TRBJ2-3; D unresolved. Germline assignment: CDR1 GTSNPN and CDR2 SVGIG (reference sequence). The CDR3 is made up of 13 amino acids. The V and J ends lost 4 bases and 1 base respectively, with 9 bases between them. The CDR3: CAWTPRGTDTQYF. The DNA of the CDR3 is TGTGCCTGGACCCCCCGCGGCACAGATACGCAGTATTTT.

Ten or more counts support this clonotype. The chain employs TRBV4-1 and TRBJ1-2; no reliable D call. Germline CDR1 MGHRA, CDR2 YSYEKL. CDR3 length: 16 residues. Trimming pared 0 bases from V and 3 bases from J, leaving 14 bases between. CDR3 sequence: CASSQDLSAAYYGYTF. CDR3 sequence (DNA): TGCGCCAGCAGCCAAGATCTCTCAGCGGCTTACTATGGCTACACCTTC.

This clonotype was seen many times. The J gene is TRBJ1-1, the V gene TRBV2; a possible D gene is TRBD1 (5 bases). Germline assignment: CDR1 SNHLY and CDR2 FYNNEI. V shed 4 bases and J shed 8 bases, with 17 bases lying between them. The length of the CDR3 is 14 residues. The CDR3 nucleotides read TGTGCCAGCAGTGCCTCCGGGACGCTCCCCGAAGCTTTCTTT. Its translation: CASSASGTLPEAFF.

The gene calls are TRBV10-2 and TRBJ1-5; D unresolved. The V and J ends lost 3 bases and 3 bases respectively, with 6 bases between them. This CDR3 region has 13 residues. The germline V gene has CDR1 WSHSY and CDR2 SAAADI. This chain's CDR3 is CASSEKFNQPQHF. CDR3 nucleotide sequence: TGCGCCAGCAGTGAAAAGTTCAATCAGCCCCAGCATTTT.

This clonotype was detected ten times or more. The chain is built from TRBV7-2 and TRBJ1-2, with D possibly TRBD1 on 5 matching bases. Germline CDR1 and CDR2: SGHTA and FQGNSA. CDR3 length equals 15 residues. V was shortened by 5 bases and J by 4 bases, with 17 bases between the two germline ends. The CDR3 DNA sequence: TGTGCCAGCAGCGACGGGACGCCCGGTGGCTATGGCTACACCTTC. This translates into CASSDGTPGGYGYTF.

The V gene is TRBV5-5, the J gene TRBJ1-6; perhaps TRBD1 as D (6 bases). This CDR3 region has 15 residues. Germline CDR1 SGHKS, CDR2 YYEKEE (reference sequence). The ends were cut back, 2 bases at V and 9 bases at J, with 15 bases in the middle. CDR3 nucleotide sequence: TGTGCCAGCAGCTTCGGCCGGCAGGGGCTTTCACCCCTCCACTTT. Amino acid sequence: CASSFGRQGLSPLHF.